This paragraph covers one T cell receptor beta chain sequence. Its target antigen remains unknown. No qualities accompany the bases; no much larger clone lies one base away. The source of the sample is a study of technical replicates of blood from a handful of donors (dated by TCRdb to about 2017). Receptors were amplified or captured by the immunoSEQ multiplex PCR assay. In TCRdb, the immuneACCESS table is reduced to in-frame sequences with V and J assigned. These tables do not hold every clone; where another copy was compared, an unresolved V gene accounts for under half, and the others remain unexplained. For this sample the table gives roughly 87,000 clones, of which 91% were detected only once. The ten largest clones capture about 0.4% of the sample. The germline V gene yields LGHNA for CDR1 and YNFKEQ for CDR2. V is clipped by 2 bases and J by 8 bases, and the sequence between their germline boundaries is 10 bases long. The CDR3 has 13 amino acids, counting the end cysteine and phenylalanine. This entry keeps only the CDR3 DNA: 39 bases, framed from base 1.

The sequenced sample consisted of T cells isolated from PBMCs. The receptor chain draws on TRBV4-2 and TRBJ2-1; the D gene is unclear. The clonotype comes from a human donor in good health. In nucleotide form, the sequence is TGTGCCAGCAGCCAAAACTCTTTGCATGAGCAGTTCTTC. Its translation reads: CASSQNSLHEQFF.